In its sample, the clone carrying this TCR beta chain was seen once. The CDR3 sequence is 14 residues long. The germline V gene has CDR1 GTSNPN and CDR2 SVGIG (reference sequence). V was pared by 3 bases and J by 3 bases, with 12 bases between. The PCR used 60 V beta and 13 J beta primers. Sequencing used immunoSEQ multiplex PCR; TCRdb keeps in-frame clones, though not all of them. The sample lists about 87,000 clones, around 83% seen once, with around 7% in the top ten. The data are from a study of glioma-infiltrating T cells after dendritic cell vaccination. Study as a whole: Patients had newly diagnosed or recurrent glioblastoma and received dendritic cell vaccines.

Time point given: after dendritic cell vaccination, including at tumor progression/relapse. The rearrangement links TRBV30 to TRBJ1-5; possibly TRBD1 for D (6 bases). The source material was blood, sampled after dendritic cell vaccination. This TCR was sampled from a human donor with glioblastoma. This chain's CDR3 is CAWSARGNNQPQHF. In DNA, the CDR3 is TGTGCCTGGAGCGCCAGGGGAAACAATCAGCCCCAGCATTTT.